These T cell receptor beta chains were read from a single sample in a study of identical twins. Each CDR3 protein gets one entry after TCRdb re-called the 5' RACE reads with MiXCR. The profile shows approximately 700,000 distinct CDR3 sequences, 15% to 20% of them singletons. This same sample was also part of a study on T cells expressing NK-cell markers.

Sequencing was done on a sample of PBMCs. Receptors were obtained from a woman between 18 and 30 years old in good health. Each CDR3 is given with its conserved first and last residue. D genes are given only for firm matches. Clone size is not always given. Where it is, it says once, few, many or a class for expanded clones.

CDR3nt	CDR3aa	v_gene	j_gene	d_gene	abundance
TGCAGTGCTAGAGGTCAGCTACAAGAGACCCAGTACTTC	CSARGQLQETQYF	TRBV20-1	TRBJ2-5	NA	many
TGCAGCGTTCCCAAGTCGGGGCAGGCCTATGGCTACACCTTC	CSVPKSGQAYGYTF	TRBV29-1	TRBJ1-2	NA	NA
TGTGCCAGCAGTTTATACCGTAGCCGGGACTTACAAGAGACCCAGTACTTC	CASSLYRSRDLQETQYF	TRBV12-3/TRBV12-4	TRBJ2-5	NA	few
TGCGCCAGCAGCTTGGAACCCCTAGCGGGAGGCCAAGAGACCCAGTACTTC	CASSLEPLAGGQETQYF	TRBV5-1	TRBJ2-5	TRBD2	NA
TGTGCCAGCAGTTTCAGACTAGCGGGAGAGATCGGCACAGATACGCAGTATTTT	CASSFRLAGEIGTDTQYF	TRBV12-3/TRBV12-4	TRBJ2-3	TRBD2	NA
TGTGCCAGCAGTTTTCTCGTGGATAGTCTTGGGCGAGAAAGCAGCTCCTACAATGAGCAGTTCTTC	CASSFLVDSLGRESSSYNEQFF	TRBV12-3/TRBV12-4	TRBJ2-1	NA	NA
TGCGCCAGCAGCAAGACAAGTAACACAGATACGCAGTATTTT	CASSKTSNTDTQYF	TRBV5-1	TRBJ2-3	NA	NA
TGTGCCAGCAGCGTAGCTCCACAGGTTGACTCCTACGAGCAGTACTTC	CASSVAPQVDSYEQYF	TRBV9	TRBJ2-7	NA	NA
TGTGCCAGCAGAGCGGGGGGGCTTGAGACCCAGTACTTC	CASRAGGLETQYF	TRBV12-3/TRBV12-4	TRBJ2-5	TRBD2	NA
TGTGCCAGCACCGATAGCGGGGTCAATGAGCAGTTCTTC	CASTDSGVNEQFF	TRBV7-9	TRBJ2-1	TRBD2	NA
TGCAGTGCTAGGATCGACTATGGCTACACCTTC	CSARIDYGYTF	TRBV20-1	TRBJ1-2	NA	many
TGTGCCAGCAGCTCATTAAACCCCGGCCGCGCGGGACCGAACACCGGGGAGCTGTTTTTT	CASSSLNPGRAGPNTGELFF	TRBV11-2	TRBJ2-2	NA	NA
TGCAGTGCTGGAAGACAGGGGGAACAGCCCCAGCATTTT	CSAGRQGEQPQHF	TRBV20-1	TRBJ1-5	TRBD1	NA
TGCGCCAGCAGCACGCTAACTAGCGGGGGTTTTGATGAGCAGTTCTTC	CASSTLTSGGFDEQFF	TRBV5-1	TRBJ2-1	TRBD2	few
TGTGCCAGCAGCTTACGCTTGGGGACCTCACCCCTCCACTTT	CASSLRLGTSPLHF	TRBV3-1	TRBJ1-6	NA	many
TGTGCCATCCGAGGAAGCTCTGGGGCCAACGTCCTGACTTTC	CAIRGSSGANVLTF	TRBV10-3	TRBJ2-6	NA	few
TGTGCCAGCAGTCCCCCAGGGGTACCGGCCAACGTCCTGACTTTC	CASSPPGVPANVLTF	TRBV6-1	TRBJ2-6	NA	few
TGCGCCAGCAGCCTTAGTACAACTAATGAAAAACTGTTTTTT	CASSLSTTNEKLFF	TRBV5-1	TRBJ1-4	NA	few
TGCGCCAGCAGCCAAGATCTGGGCAGCACCGGGGAGCTGTTTTTT	CASSQDLGSTGELFF	TRBV4-3	TRBJ2-2	NA	NA
TGCAGCGCAAAACGAGGAATGAACACTGAAGCTTTCTTT	CSAKRGMNTEAFF	TRBV29-1	TRBJ1-1	NA	NA
TGTGCCATCAGGCACAGGGAGGATGAAAAACTGTTTTTT	CAIRHREDEKLFF	TRBV10-3	TRBJ1-4	NA	NA
TGCGCCAGCAGTCACGGCCTTCCAGAGACCCAGTACTTC	CASSHGLPETQYF	TRBV10-2	TRBJ2-5	NA	few
TGTGCCAGCAGCCAATGGTCACAGGGGATCGAGCAGTACTTC	CASSQWSQGIEQYF	TRBV14	TRBJ2-7	TRBD1	few
TGTGCCAGCAGCCAAGTGAGTTACGAGCCCTACGAGCAGTACTTC	CASSQVSYEPYEQYF	TRBV14	TRBJ2-7	NA	few
TGTGCCAACAGAGACAGGGAGAACACTGAAGCTTTCTTT	CANRDRENTEAFF	TRBV10-3	TRBJ1-1	TRBD1	few
TGCAGCGTTGAAGGGATTAGCGGGAAATACAATGAGCAGTTCTTC	CSVEGISGKYNEQFF	TRBV29-1	TRBJ2-1	TRBD2	few
TGCAGTGCTGGTAGGGGGACGGGGCTCTATGGCTACACCTTC	CSAGRGTGLYGYTF	TRBV20-1	TRBJ1-2	NA	NA
TGCGCCAGCAGAGGGACTAGGGCCTACGAGCAGTACTTC	CASRGTRAYEQYF	TRBV5-1	TRBJ2-7	TRBD2	many
TGCAGTGGAGGTCTGACCTATGGCTACACCTTC	CSGGLTYGYTF	TRBV20-1	TRBJ1-2	NA	few
TGCAGTGCTTTCGGGGGGCGATCCTACAATGAGCAGTTCTTC	CSAFGGRSYNEQFF	TRBV20-1	TRBJ2-1	NA	few
TGCGCCAGCAGCTTGGAAATCTCTCTCTCTGGGGCCAACGTCCTGACTTTC	CASSLEISLSGANVLTF	TRBV5-1	TRBJ2-6	NA	few
TGTGCCAGCAGTTGGGAGACGGATCAGCCCCAGCATTTT	CASSWETDQPQHF	TRBV12-3/TRBV12-4	TRBJ1-5	NA	few
TGTGCCAGCAGCTGGGCCGGGACTCCGAGAACCCAGTACTTC	CASSWAGTPRTQYF	TRBV5-6	TRBJ2-5	NA	NA
TGTGCCAGCAGCTTAGAATGGGCGCAAGAGACCCAGTACTTC	CASSLEWAQETQYF	TRBV7-9	TRBJ2-5	NA	few
TGTGCCAGCACCGTCAGTGGGGAGACCCAGTACTTC	CASTVSGETQYF	TRBV6-1	TRBJ2-5	NA	NA
TGCAGCGCTACAAGTCTAGCGGGATTCCTGGGGACCCAGTACTTC	CSATSLAGFLGTQYF	TRBV29-1	TRBJ2-5	TRBD2	NA
TGCAGTGCTCCAAAGGGCAGAGCGGCTGCAGATACGCAGTATTTT	CSAPKGRAAADTQYF	TRBV20-1	TRBJ2-3	NA	few
TGCGCCAGCATGGAACAGGGGCCCGAGCAGTACTTC	CASMEQGPEQYF	TRBV5-1	TRBJ2-7	TRBD1	NA
TGTGCCAGCAGTTACGGGGCTCGCAATCAGCCCCAGCATTTT	CASSYGARNQPQHF	TRBV6-5	TRBJ1-5	NA	NA
TGTGCCAGCAGCTTCGGCGCCCTCTACGAGCAGTACTTC	CASSFGALYEQYF	TRBV12-3/TRBV12-4	TRBJ2-7	NA	many
TGTGCCAGCAGCCGGGGGGCAGGGAGGGGAGAGACCCAGTACTTC	CASSRGAGRGETQYF	TRBV14	TRBJ2-5	NA	NA
TGCAGTGCTAAGGGGGGCCTTCTAGCCAAAAACATTCAGTACTTC	CSAKGGLLAKNIQYF	TRBV20-1	TRBJ2-4	NA	few
TGTGCCAGCAGTAGGCGGGGGTTCAGCACAGATACGCAGTATTTT	CASSRRGFSTDTQYF	TRBV25-1	TRBJ2-3	TRBD2	NA
TGTGCCAGCAGCTTTGACTGGGGTAACACCGGGGAGCTGTTTTTT	CASSFDWGNTGELFF	TRBV12-3/TRBV12-4	TRBJ2-2	NA	few
TGTGCTAGTGGTCCTCAATCCGGGACAGGGTTTTACACTGAAGCTTTCTTT	CASGPQSGTGFYTEAFF	TRBV12-5	TRBJ1-1	TRBD1	few
TGCAGTGCTAGAGAGGTAGCGGGGGGGCCTAAGACCCAGTACTTC	CSAREVAGGPKTQYF	TRBV20-1	TRBJ2-5	TRBD2	few
TGCAGTGCTAGAGACAGGAATAGGGGCCAAGAGACCCAGTACTTC	CSARDRNRGQETQYF	TRBV20-1	TRBJ2-5	NA	few
TGTGCCAGCAGCCCCGGACGCATCTACTCTGGAAACACCATATATTTT	CASSPGRIYSGNTIYF	TRBV7-8	TRBJ1-3	NA	NA
TGCAGTGCTAGAGGAAATCGGGACCTTTACGAGCAGTACTTC	CSARGNRDLYEQYF	TRBV20-1	TRBJ2-7	NA	NA
TGCAGTGCCCGACCGGGGAGGACTAGCGGGCTCCAAGAGACCCAGTACTTC	CSARPGRTSGLQETQYF	TRBV20-1	TRBJ2-5	TRBD2	few
TGTGCCAGCAGTCTCCACCCTTCAAGGGGGCTTCTCAGTAGGGATGAGCAGTTCTTC	CASSLHPSRGLLSRDEQFF	TRBV12-3/TRBV12-4	TRBJ2-1	TRBD1	NA
TGTGCCAGCAGTTCTTATCCAGCCACAGATACGCAGTATTTT	CASSSYPATDTQYF	TRBV6-5	TRBJ2-3	NA	few
TGTGCCAGTCGGGCGGGCCAATCGGGATACAATGAGCAGTTCTTC	CASRAGQSGYNEQFF	TRBV19	TRBJ2-1	NA	few
TGCGCCAGCAGCCCCGGGAATAACAATGAGCAGTTCTTC	CASSPGNNNEQFF	TRBV5-1	TRBJ2-1	NA	NA
TGCGCCAGCAGCGAACAAAGCGTCGAGCAGTACTTC	CASSEQSVEQYF	TRBV5-1	TRBJ2-7	NA	few